This entry features one T cell receptor (beta chain) sequence. The antigen remains unidentified. CDR3 length: 16 residues. The J segment lost 2 bases and the V segment lost 3 bases, leaving 10 bases of the junction unmatched. The germline gives CDR1 SGHRS, CDR2 YFSETQ. TCRdb re-called the reads through MiXCR, storing one row per CDR3 protein. Of about 830,000 distinct CDR3 sequences listed, about 31% are singletons. The data belong to a study of T cell repertoires in cytomegalovirus infection. Overall study results and limits: Clonotypes of TCR beta that were HLA-C-restricted and CMV-specific dominated the ex vivo response.

The chain combines TRBV5-1 with TRBJ2-5; 7 nucleotides match TRBD1. This receptor was identified in a human donor in good health (CMV status not recorded). Some clones in this sample may be carry-over from other donors' samples. Specimen: cultured CD8+ T cells from PBMCs, collected from culture after CMV antigen stimulation. The CDR3, as DNA: TGCGCCAGCAGCTCGGGACAGCGAGCCTTTCAAGAGACCCAGTACTTC. It is translated as CASSSGQRAFQETQYF.